This T cell receptor beta chain was sequenced for a study of patients and donors after allogeneic stem cell transplantation. V lost 0 bases and J lost 7, with 9 bases in between. Germline values: CDR1 DFQATT, CDR2 SNEGSKA (reference sequence). The CDR3 length is 12 residues. Each CDR3 protein gets one entry after TCRdb re-called the RT-PCR reads with MiXCR. The sample holds hundreds of thousands of distinct CDR3 sequences, less than 15% seen once. This clonotype was seen repeatedly, ten times or more. Sequenced material: blood, either unsorted or a sorted T cell fraction (not recorded which). The chain links TRBV20-1 to TRBJ1-1; no clear D gene. The source is a human donor who was either an allogeneic HSCT recipient or a stem cell or donor lymphocyte infusion donor (not recorded which). It is not recorded whose cells these are; they may come from a transplant donor. The CDR3 region has the DNA TGCAGTGCTAGAGATTGGAGCCTTGAAGCTTTCTTT. Translation gives CSARDWSLEAFF.